This T cell receptor (beta chain) was sequenced for a study of response to subunit inactivated influenza vaccine. General study findings and limits: Each seasonal flu vaccination may recruit only limited new T cells, authors suggested.

The CDR3 consists of 12 residues. Germline V CDR1 and CDR2: SQVTM, ANQGSEA. TCRdb itself ran the RT-PCR reads through MiXCR, one entry per CDR3 protein. This repertoire shows about 650,000 distinct CDR3 sequences, about 15% found once; its top ten account for 7.6%. This clonotype was counted ten times or more. As yet, its antigen is unknown. The sample consisted of PBMCs from blood, taken less than 15 days before vaccination. This rearrangement joins TRBV29-1 to TRBJ1-3; D call uncertain. This TCR was recovered from a man in his fifties who received an inactivated influenza vaccine. CDR3 region: CGKQEGGNTIYF. The DNA of the CDR3 is TGCGGCAAGCAAGAGGGTGGAAACACCATATATTTT.